The 10 T cell receptor beta chains below all came from one sample that was sequenced in a study of T cell repertoires in cytomegalovirus infection. For these receptors, no antigen is known. TCRdb reprocessed the reads via MiXCR and lists one record per CDR3 protein. The sample has a few hundred thousand distinct CDR3 sequences; 33% are singletons. Sample: cultured PBMCs, taken from culture after CMV antigen stimulation. All receptors come from a human donor in good health (CMV status not recorded). Some clones in this sample may be carry-over from other donors' samples.

This clonotype showed up many times. The chain links TRBV7-2 to TRBJ2-5, with 7 bases lining up with TRBD2. V shed 3 bases and J 4 bases; nucleotides not matched to a gene: 8. The CDR3 loop spans 15 amino acids. The germline CDR1 and CDR2 sequences are SGHTA and FQGNSA. Written as DNA, the CDR3 is TGTGCCAGCAGCTTGCTTAATCCGGGAGGAGAGACCCAGTACTTC. Its protein is CASSLLNPGGETQYF.

This clonotype was counted many times. This chain connects TRBV7-9 to TRBJ2-4; tentative D call: TRBD1 (5 bases). Germline assignment: CDR1 SEHNR and CDR2 FQNEAQ (reference sequence). Between the trimmed V and J ends, which lost 2 bases and 7 bases, there was a span of 12 bases. The CDR3 runs 14 residues. The CDR3 DNA reads as TGTGCCAGCAGCTTAAAGTCAGGGATTAACATTCAGTACTTC. The encoded protein is CASSLKSGINIQYF.

In this sample, this clonotype turned up a few times. CDR3 amino acids: CASSLDRGRSPLHF. The DNA for the CDR3 is TGTGCCAGCAGCTTGGACAGAGGAAGATCACCCCTCCACTTT. This rearrangement joins TRBV7-3 to TRBJ1-6, with D possibly matching TRBD1 (6 bases). The V end lost 3 bases, the J end lost 10 bases, and 13 bases lay between the germline ends. Germline CDR1 reads SGHTA; CDR2 reads FQGTGA. The CDR3 has 14 amino acids.

This chain links TRBV6-5 with TRBJ2-3, with 8 bases identical to TRBD2. Germline CDR1 MNHEY, CDR2 SVGAGI. Losses at the gene ends were 5 bases for V and 3 bases for J; bases not matched to a gene: 7. The length of the CDR3 is 15 residues. The CDR3 reads CASSASGTSTDTQYF. CDR3 coding DNA: TGTGCCAGCAGTGCGTCCGGGACTAGTACAGATACGCAGTATTTT.

This clonotype was observed a handful of times. J is TRBJ1-2 and V is TRBV7-9, with 11 positions matching TRBD1. The CDR3 covers 17 residues. Trimming removed 5 bases from V and 0 bases from J; junction bases left unmatched: 8. Germline V gene sequence: CDR1 SEHNR, CDR2 FQNEAQ (reference sequence). In DNA form, the CDR3 reads TGTGCCAGCAGCATAACCGGGACAGGGGGATCTAACTATGGCTACACCTTC. It translates to CASSITGTGGSNYGYTF.

This clonotype has a handful of counts. The CDR3 nucleotides read TGCAGTGCTAGAGAGGGAGTAGGGGAGACCCAGTACTTC. Translating gives CSAREGVGETQYF. The V gene is TRBV20-1, the J gene TRBJ2-5, with D possibly TRBD2 on 5 matching bases. The germline CDR1 and CDR2 sequences are DFQATT and SNEGSKA (reference sequence). Trimming removed 0 bases from V and 5 bases from J, with 10 bases in between. This CDR3 has 13 amino acids.

The chain carries TRBV20-1 and TRBJ1-4; 8 bases match TRBD1. V dropped 3 bases and J dropped 1; count of bases not matched to a gene: 10. Per germline, CDR1 DFQATT and CDR2 SNEGSKA (reference sequence). The length of the CDR3 is 17 residues. CDR3 protein: CSARSNLGTGTNEKLFF. The CDR3 DNA reads TGCAGTGCTAGGTCAAACCTCGGGACAGGAACTAATGAAAAACTGTTTTTT.

This chain connects TRBV6-2 or TRBV6-3 to TRBJ2-7; D is tentatively TRBD1 or TRBD2 (5 bases each). V was cut by 2 bases and J by 1 base, with 15 bases left in between. Germline values: CDR1 MNHEY, CDR2 SVGEGT. CDR3 length: 16 residues. This chain's CDR3 is CASSYRSGPLSYEQYF. The DNA for the CDR3 is TGTGCCAGCAGTTACCGCTCGGGACCGCTATCCTACGAGCAGTACTTC.

The V call is TRBV6-6, the J call TRBJ1-6, with 10 positions matching TRBD1. CDR3 length equals 15 residues. The V and J ends lost 6 bases and 9 bases, in that order; junction bases with no gene match: 8. CDR1 and CDR2 (germline): MNHNY, SVGAGI (reference sequence). DNA for the CDR3: TGTGCCAGCAGACTCCCGGGACAGGGGACTTCACCCCTCCACTTT. Its translation is CASRLPGQGTSPLHF.

This chain uses TRBV7-2 with TRBJ1-2; D unclear. This CDR3 has 14 amino acids. V shed 1 base and J shed 2 bases, with 8 bases lying between them. In germline, CDR1 is SGHTA, CDR2 FQGNSA. The CDR3 loop reads CASSLVGENYGYTF. CDR3 bases: TGTGCCAGCAGCTTAGTGGGTGAGAACTATGGCTACACCTTC.